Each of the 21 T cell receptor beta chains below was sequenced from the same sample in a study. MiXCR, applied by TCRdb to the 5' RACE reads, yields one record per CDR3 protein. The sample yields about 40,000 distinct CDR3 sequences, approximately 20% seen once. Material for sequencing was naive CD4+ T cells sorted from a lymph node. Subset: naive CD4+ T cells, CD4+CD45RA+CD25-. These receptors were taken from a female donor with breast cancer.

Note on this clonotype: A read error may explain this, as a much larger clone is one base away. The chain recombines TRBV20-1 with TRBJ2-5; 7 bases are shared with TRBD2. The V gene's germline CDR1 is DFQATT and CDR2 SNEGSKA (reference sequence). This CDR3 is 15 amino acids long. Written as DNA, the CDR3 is TGCAGTGCTAGAGTTCTAGCGGCACCTAACAAGACCCAGCACTTC. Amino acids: CSARVLAAPNKTQHF.

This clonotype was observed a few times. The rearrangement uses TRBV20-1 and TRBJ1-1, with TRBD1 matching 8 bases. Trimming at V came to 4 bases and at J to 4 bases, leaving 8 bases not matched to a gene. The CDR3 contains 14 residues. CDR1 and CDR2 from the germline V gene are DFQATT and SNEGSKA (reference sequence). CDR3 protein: CSATVTGAATEAFF. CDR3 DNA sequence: TGCAGTGCTACCGTGACAGGGGCGGCCACTGAAGCTTTCTTT.

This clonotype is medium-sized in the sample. The CDR3 DNA reads as TGTGCCAGCAGCCCTACGACAGGGAGCAATCAGCCCCAGCATTTT. It codes for CASSPTTGSNQPQHF. This rearrangement joins TRBV7-9 to TRBJ1-5; 7 bases line up with TRBD1. This CDR3 is built from 15 residues. J gave up 1 base and V 5 bases, and 5 bases lay outside the gene matches. CDR1 is SEHNR, CDR2 FQNEAQ, per germline (reference sequence).

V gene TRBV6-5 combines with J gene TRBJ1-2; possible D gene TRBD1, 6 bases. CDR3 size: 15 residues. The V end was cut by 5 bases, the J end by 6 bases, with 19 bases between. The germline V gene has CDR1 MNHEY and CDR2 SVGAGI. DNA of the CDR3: TGTGCCAGCAGTACCGAACAGGGCGCAGTGAATGGCTACACCTTC. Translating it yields CASSTEQGAVNGYTF.

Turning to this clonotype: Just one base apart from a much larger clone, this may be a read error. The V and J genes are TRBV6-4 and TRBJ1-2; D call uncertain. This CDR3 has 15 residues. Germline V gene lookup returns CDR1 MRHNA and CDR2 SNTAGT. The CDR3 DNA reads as TGTGCCAGCAGTGAAGAGCCACGGGGAGACTATGGCCACACCTTC. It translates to CASSEEPRGDYGHTF.

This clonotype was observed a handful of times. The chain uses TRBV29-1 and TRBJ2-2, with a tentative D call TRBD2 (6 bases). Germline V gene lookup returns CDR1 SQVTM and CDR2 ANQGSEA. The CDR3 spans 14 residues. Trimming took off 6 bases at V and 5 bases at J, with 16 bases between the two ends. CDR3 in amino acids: CSVGGVAATGELFF. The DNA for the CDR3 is TGCAGCGTGGGGGGAGTAGCAGCAACCGGGGAGCTGTTTTTT.

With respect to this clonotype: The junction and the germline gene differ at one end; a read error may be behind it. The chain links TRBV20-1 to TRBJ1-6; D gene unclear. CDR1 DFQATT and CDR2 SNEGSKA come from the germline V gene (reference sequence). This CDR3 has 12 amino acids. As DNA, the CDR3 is TGCAGCGCTAAGACACGTAATTCACCCCTCCACTTT. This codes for CSAKTRNSPLHF.

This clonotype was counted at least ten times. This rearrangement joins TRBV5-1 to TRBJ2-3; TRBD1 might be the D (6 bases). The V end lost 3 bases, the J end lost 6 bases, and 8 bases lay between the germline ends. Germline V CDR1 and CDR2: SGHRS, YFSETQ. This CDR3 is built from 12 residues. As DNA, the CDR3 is TGCGCCAGCAGCTCCGGACAGGATACGCAGTATTTT. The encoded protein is CASSSGQDTQYF.

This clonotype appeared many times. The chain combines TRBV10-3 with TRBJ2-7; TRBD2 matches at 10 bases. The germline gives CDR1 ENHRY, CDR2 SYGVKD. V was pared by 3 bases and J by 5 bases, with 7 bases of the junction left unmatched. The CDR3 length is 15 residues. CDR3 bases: TGTGCCATCAGTGAAAAGGCTAGCGGGGGCCACGAGCAGTACTTC. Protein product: CAISEKASGGHEQYF.

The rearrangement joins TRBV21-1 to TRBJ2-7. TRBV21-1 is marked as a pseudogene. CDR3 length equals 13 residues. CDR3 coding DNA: TGTGCCAGCAGCAAAGGGCGACCCTACGAGCAGTACTTC. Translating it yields CASSKGRPYEQYF.

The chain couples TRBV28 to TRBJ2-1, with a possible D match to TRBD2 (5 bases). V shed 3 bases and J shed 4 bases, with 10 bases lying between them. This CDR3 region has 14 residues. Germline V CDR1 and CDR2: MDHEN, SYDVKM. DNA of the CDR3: TGTGCCAGCAGTTTCCCAAGGGAGTACAATGAGCAGTTCTTC. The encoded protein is CASSFPREYNEQFF.

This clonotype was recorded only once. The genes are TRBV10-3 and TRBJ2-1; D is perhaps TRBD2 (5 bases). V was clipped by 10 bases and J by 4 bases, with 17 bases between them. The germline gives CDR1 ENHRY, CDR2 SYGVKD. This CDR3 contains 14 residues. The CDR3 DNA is TGTGCCACGAGCGACGGGATTGGGTACAATGAGCAGTTCTTC. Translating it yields CATSDGIGYNEQFF.

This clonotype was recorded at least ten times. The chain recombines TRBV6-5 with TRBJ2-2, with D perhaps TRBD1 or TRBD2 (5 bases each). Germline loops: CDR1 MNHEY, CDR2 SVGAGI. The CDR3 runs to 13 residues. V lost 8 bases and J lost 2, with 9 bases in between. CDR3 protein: CASQGVNTGELFF. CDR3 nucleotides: TGTGCCAGCCAGGGAGTTAACACCGGGGAGCTGTTTTTT.

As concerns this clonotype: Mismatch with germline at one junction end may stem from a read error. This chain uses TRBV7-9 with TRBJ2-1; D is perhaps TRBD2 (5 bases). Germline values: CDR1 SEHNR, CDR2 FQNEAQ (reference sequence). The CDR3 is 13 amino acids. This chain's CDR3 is CARSWSRDNEQFF. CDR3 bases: TGTGCCAGAAGCTGGTCGCGGGACAATGAGCAGTTCTTC.

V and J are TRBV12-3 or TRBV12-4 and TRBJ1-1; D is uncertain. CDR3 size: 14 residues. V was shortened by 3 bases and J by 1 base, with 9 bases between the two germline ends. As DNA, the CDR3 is TGTGCCAGCAGTTTTTGGGAGAAGAACACTGAAGCTTTCTTT. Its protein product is CASSFWEKNTEAFF.

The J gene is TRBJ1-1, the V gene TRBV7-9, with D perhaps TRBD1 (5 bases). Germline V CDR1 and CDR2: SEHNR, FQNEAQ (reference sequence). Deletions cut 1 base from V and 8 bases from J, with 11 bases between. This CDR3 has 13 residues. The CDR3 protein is CASSLVEDNEAFF. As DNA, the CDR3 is TGTGCCAGCAGCTTAGTAGAGGACAACGAAGCTTTCTTT.

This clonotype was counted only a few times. CDR3 sequence (DNA): TGTGCCAGCAGCTTAGCGGAAACTTTTCGGCCCCAGCATTTT. This gives the protein CASSLAETFRPQHF. This chain connects TRBV7-8 to TRBJ1-5; no clear D. The germline CDR1 and CDR2 sequences are SGHVS and FQNEAQ. This CDR3 region has 14 residues. The V end lost 0 bases, the J end lost 9 bases, and 12 bases lay between the germline ends.

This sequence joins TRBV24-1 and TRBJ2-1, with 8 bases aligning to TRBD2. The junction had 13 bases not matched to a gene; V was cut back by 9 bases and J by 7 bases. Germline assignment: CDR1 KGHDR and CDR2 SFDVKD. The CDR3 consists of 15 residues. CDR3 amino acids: CATGSVSGRGNEQFF. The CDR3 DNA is TGTGCCACCGGTTCAGTAAGCGGGAGAGGAAATGAGCAGTTCTTC.

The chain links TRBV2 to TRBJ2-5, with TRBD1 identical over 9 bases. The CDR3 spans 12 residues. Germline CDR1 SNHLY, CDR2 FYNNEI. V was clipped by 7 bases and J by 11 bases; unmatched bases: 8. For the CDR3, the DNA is TGTGCCAGCACCACCACCGGGACAGGGCAGTACTTC. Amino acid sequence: CASTTTGTGQYF.

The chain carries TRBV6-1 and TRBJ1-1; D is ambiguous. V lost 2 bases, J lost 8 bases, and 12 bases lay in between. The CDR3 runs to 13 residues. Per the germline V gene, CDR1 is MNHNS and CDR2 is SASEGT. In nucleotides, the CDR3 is TGTGCCAGCAGTGAAAGAGCGGGCAGAGAAGCTTTCTTT. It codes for CASSERAGREAFF.

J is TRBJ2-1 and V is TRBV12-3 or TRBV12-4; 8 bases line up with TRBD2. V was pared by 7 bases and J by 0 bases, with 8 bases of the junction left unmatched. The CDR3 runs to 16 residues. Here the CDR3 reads CASTLLAGNSYNEQFF. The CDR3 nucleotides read TGTGCCAGCACCCTTTTAGCGGGGAACTCCTACAATGAGCAGTTCTTC.